This T cell receptor beta chain was sequenced in a study of cytomegalovirus exposure and HLA in healthy donors. PCR used 60 Vbeta primers and 13 Jbeta primers. Sequencing was performed with immunoSEQ multiplex PCR; in TCRdb, only in-frame clones are kept and a portion is missing. The data show about 140,000 clones, around 79% seen once. The TCR sequence derives from a woman in her twenties or thirties in good health and CMV-seronegative. The sequenced material came from PBMCs.

The CDR3, as DNA: TGTGCCAGCAGCCCCCTAGGGGGGGGAGGGGCAGATACGCAGTATTTT. Its translation is CASSPLGGGGADTQYF. V is TRBV7-6 and J is TRBJ2-3; a possible D gene is TRBD2 (7 bases). Per the germline V gene, CDR1 is SGHVS and CDR2 is FNYEAQ. Trimming took off 5 bases at V and 4 bases at J, with 19 bases between the two ends. The CDR3 totals 16 residues. The entire variable domain, with the rest obtained from reference TRBV7-6 and TRBJ2-3, is as follows: GAGVSQSPRYKVTKRGQDVALRCDPISGHVSLYWYRQALGQGPEFLTYFNYEAQQDKSGLPNDRFSAERPEGSISTLTIQRTEQRDSAMYRCASSPLGGGGADTQYFGPGTRLTVL.